Listed below are T cell receptor beta chains from one sample, sequenced in a study of blood T cells in healthy people across ages. TCRdb re-called the 5' RACE reads through MiXCR, storing one row per CDR3 protein. The data contain some 850,000 distinct CDR3 sequences, roughly 25% of them singletons. The same data also went into a second study, on T cells of mothers and their children.

Sequencing was done on a sample of blood. These receptors originate from a boy between 10 and 17 years old in good health. CDR3s include the opening cysteine and the closing phenylalanine or tryptophan. The order of the fields is D gene, clone size, J gene, V gene, CDR3 DNA, CDR3 protein. A D gene is named only where the DNA matches it firmly. The size entry is marked missing in some rows and otherwise reads once, few, many or a size class.

d_call: .
clone_size: .
j_call: TRBJ1-4
v_call: TRBV6-6
cdr3_nt: TGTGCCAGCACTCCCCCCGGTGCAACTAATGAAAAACTGTTTTTT
cdr3_aa: CASTPPGATNEKLFF

d_call: .
clone_size: few
j_call: TRBJ1-4
v_call: TRBV20-1
cdr3_nt: TGCAGTGCTAGTTCCGGGACACTGGCGGCTAATGAAAAACTGTTTTTT
cdr3_aa: CSASSGTLAANEKLFF

d_call: .
clone_size: many
j_call: TRBJ2-7
v_call: TRBV7-2
cdr3_nt: TGTGCCAGCAGCTTAGCACCGGACAGTTTCTACGAGCAGTACTTC
cdr3_aa: CASSLAPDSFYEQYF

d_call: TRBD2
clone_size: .
j_call: TRBJ2-7
v_call: TRBV5-1
cdr3_nt: TGCGCCAGCAGCTGGACTCTAGCGGGGGGCCCCTACGAGCAGTACTTC
cdr3_aa: CASSWTLAGGPYEQYF

d_call: .
clone_size: .
j_call: TRBJ2-3
v_call: TRBV29-1
cdr3_nt: TGCAGCGTCCTGACGGAGACAGATACGCAGTATTTT
cdr3_aa: CSVLTETDTQYF

d_call: .
clone_size: .
j_call: TRBJ1-1
v_call: TRBV7-9
cdr3_nt: TGTGCCAGCACCAACCACAGAAACACTGAAGCTTTCTTT
cdr3_aa: CASTNHRNTEAFF

d_call: .
clone_size: .
j_call: TRBJ1-2
v_call: TRBV5-1
cdr3_nt: TGCGCCAGCGAGGAGAGAGTTAATGTCTATGGCTACACCTTC
cdr3_aa: CASEERVNVYGYTF

d_call: .
clone_size: .
j_call: TRBJ1-3
v_call: TRBV4-3
cdr3_nt: TGCGCCAGCAGCCAAGATGGAGCAGGGTCGAACACCATATATTTT
cdr3_aa: CASSQDGAGSNTIYF

d_call: .
clone_size: .
j_call: TRBJ2-7
v_call: TRBV7-2
cdr3_nt: TGTGCCAGCAGCCCCGAACTCTTTCTAGCCTACGAGCAGTACTTC
cdr3_aa: CASSPELFLAYEQYF

d_call: TRBD2
clone_size: .
j_call: TRBJ2-5
v_call: TRBV5-1
cdr3_nt: TGCGCCAGCAGCACGGGACTAGCCGTCCAAGAGACCCAGTACTTC
cdr3_aa: CASSTGLAVQETQYF

d_call: .
clone_size: .
j_call: TRBJ2-1
v_call: TRBV7-9
cdr3_nt: TGTGCCAGCAGCTTAGTCCGGCTAGCCTCCTACAATGAGCAGTTCTTC
cdr3_aa: CASSLVRLASYNEQFF

d_call: .
clone_size: .
j_call: TRBJ2-7
v_call: TRBV7-9
cdr3_nt: TGTGCCAGCAGCTCGAACCCCTACGAGCAGTACTTC
cdr3_aa: CASSSNPYEQYF

d_call: .
clone_size: few
j_call: TRBJ1-2
v_call: TRBV11-2
cdr3_nt: TGTGCCAGCAGCTTATTAGAGGGTCATGGCTACACCTTC
cdr3_aa: CASSLLEGHGYTF

d_call: .
clone_size: .
j_call: TRBJ1-6
v_call: TRBV13
cdr3_nt: TGTGCCAGCAGCCCGGTATCGACAAGGTCCGACTCACCCCTCCACTTT
cdr3_aa: CASSPVSTRSDSPLHF

d_call: TRBD2
clone_size: .
j_call: TRBJ2-1
v_call: TRBV29-1
cdr3_nt: TGCAGCGCTAGCGGGGGGACCCATGAGCAGTTCTTC
cdr3_aa: CSASGGTHEQFF

d_call: .
clone_size: .
j_call: TRBJ2-5
v_call: TRBV7-3
cdr3_nt: TGTGCCAGCAGCTTGTTGCTTTGGGAGACCCAGTACTTC
cdr3_aa: CASSLLLWETQYF

d_call: TRBD1
clone_size: few
j_call: TRBJ2-1
v_call: TRBV3-1
cdr3_nt: TGTGCCAGCAGCCACCCCCAGGGGGTGAATGAGCAGTTCTTC
cdr3_aa: CASSHPQGVNEQFF

d_call: .
clone_size: few
j_call: TRBJ2-5
v_call: TRBV5-1
cdr3_nt: TGCGCCAGCAGCTTGGTGGCCCTAAAACAAGAGACCCAGTACTTC
cdr3_aa: CASSLVALKQETQYF

d_call: TRBD1
clone_size: .
j_call: TRBJ2-1
v_call: TRBV20-1
cdr3_nt: TGCAGTGCTAGTTTTCCGGGACAGCACAATGAGCAGTTCTTC
cdr3_aa: CSASFPGQHNEQFF

d_call: .
clone_size: .
j_call: TRBJ1-3
v_call: TRBV29-1
cdr3_nt: TGCAGCGTCGCGACGGGACGACGAGGAAACACCATATATTTT
cdr3_aa: CSVATGRRGNTIYF

d_call: .
clone_size: once
j_call: TRBJ2-6
v_call: TRBV28
cdr3_nt: TGTGCCAGCAGTTTAGGGTGGGGTCCCTCTGGGGCCAACGTCCTGACTTTC
cdr3_aa: CASSLGWGPSGANVLTF

d_call: .
clone_size: .
j_call: TRBJ2-1
v_call: TRBV27
cdr3_nt: TGTGCCAGCAGCCAGGAAGGTCTAAATGAGCAGTTCTTC
cdr3_aa: CASSQEGLNEQFF

d_call: .
clone_size: few
j_call: TRBJ2-3
v_call: TRBV30
cdr3_nt: TGTGCCTGGAGTCGACCGCCTAGGGATACGCAGTATTTT
cdr3_aa: CAWSRPPRDTQYF

d_call: TRBD1
clone_size: few
j_call: TRBJ2-1
v_call: TRBV9
cdr3_nt: TGTGCCAGCAGCGTAGATCAGGGGGCGCTTAATGAGCAGTTCTTC
cdr3_aa: CASSVDQGALNEQFF

d_call: .
clone_size: few
j_call: TRBJ1-6
v_call: TRBV21-1
cdr3_nt: TGTGCCAGCAGCAAAGCGGCGACCTACTCCTATAATTCACCCCTCCACTTT
cdr3_aa: CASSKAATYSYNSPLHF

d_call: .
clone_size: .
j_call: TRBJ1-2
v_call: TRBV10-3
cdr3_nt: TGTGCCACGCGGGGCCCAGGGGACGGCTACACCTTC
cdr3_aa: CATRGPGDGYTF

d_call: .
clone_size: .
j_call: TRBJ1-5
v_call: TRBV15
cdr3_nt: TGTGCCACCAGCAGGGAAAATCAGCCCCAGCATTTT
cdr3_aa: CATSRENQPQHF

d_call: .
clone_size: few
j_call: TRBJ2-3
v_call: TRBV18
cdr3_nt: TGTGCCAGCTCACCAGCCGGGGCAGATACGCAGTATTTT
cdr3_aa: CASSPAGADTQYF

d_call: .
clone_size: .
j_call: TRBJ2-3
v_call: TRBV12-3/TRBV12-4
cdr3_nt: TGTGCCAGCAGTTTAAGTCCTACGCAGTATTTT
cdr3_aa: CASSLSPTQYF

d_call: TRBD1
clone_size: .
j_call: TRBJ1-2
v_call: TRBV28
cdr3_nt: TGTGCCAGCAGTTTCGACAGGGGGTACTATGGCTACACCTTC
cdr3_aa: CASSFDRGYYGYTF